In its sample, the clone carrying this TCR beta chain was seen a few times. Its antigen remains unknown. The data belong to a study of beta chain features in type 1 diabetes. Whole-study results and caveats: Moderate but significant shortening of TCRB CDR3s was recorded in all four CD4+ subsets from Type 1 diabetes patients.

Expressed TCRB transcripts were sequenced because the entire RNA isolate underwent reverse transcription. Using immunoSEQ multiplex PCR, the repertoire was profiled, and TCRdb retains in-frame clones only, with some absent. Among some 290,000 clones listed, 20% to 25% were seen once. V trimming: 5 bases; J trimming: 4 bases; junction bases outside the gene matches: 9. The germline V gene has CDR1 SEHNR and CDR2 FQNEAQ (reference sequence). The CDR3 is made up of 16 amino acids. This chain connects TRBV7-9 to TRBJ2-2; 8 nucleotides line up with TRBD1. The clonotype comes from a woman aged 30 to 39 with type 1 diabetes. The sequencing sample was made of naive CD4+ T cells from blood. CDR3 nucleotide sequence: TGTGCCAGCAGCCCTGGCAGGGGGCTGGTCACCGGGGAGCTGTTTTTT. This gives the protein CASSPGRGLVTGELFF.